This TCR beta chain was observed in a study of blood T cell repertoires in COVID-19. In the source study's methods: Estimated nucleated cell counts came from reference gene primer amplification. Sequencing was performed with immunoSEQ multiplex PCR; in TCRdb, only in-frame clones are kept and a portion is missing. V, J and clone size derive from that table, while D and trimming were established from the DNA sequence. The sample contains 350,000 or so clones, approximately 90% of which appear only once. The length of the CDR3 is 13 residues. The germline V and J ends were trimmed by 7 bases and 4 bases, with 10 bases remaining between them. Germline values: CDR1 SEHNR, CDR2 FQNEAQ (reference sequence).

Sequenced material: peripheral blood. The V call is TRBV7-9, the J call TRBJ2-2; maybe TRBD2 (6 bases). The TCR originated in a woman aged 25 to 39 with COVID-19, enrolled during active disease. The CDR3 spells CASIGGITGELFF. The DNA of the CDR3 is TGTGCCAGCATTGGGGGGATCACCGGGGAGCTGTTTTTT.